This T cell receptor beta chain comes out of a study of blood T cell repertoires in COVID-19. Study as a whole: Sites in the United States, Italy and Spain provided acute and convalescent COVID-19 samples. The cDNA or gDNA used as material had been derived from T cells, B-cell-depleted T cells, or PBMCs.

Under the authors' procedure: From reference gene primer amplification, estimates of nucleated cell counts were derived. Using immunoSEQ multiplex PCR, the repertoire was profiled, and TCRdb retains in-frame clones only, with some absent. V, J and clone size reflect that table, while D and trimming were determined from the DNA. The table records about 38,000 clones, about 90% of them present only once. J gave up 8 bases and V 3 bases, and 10 bases lay outside the gene matches. Germline loops: CDR1 LNHDA, CDR2 SQIVND (reference sequence). The CDR3 sequence is 15 residues long. The sequence derives from a man aged 55 to 70 with active or convalescent COVID-19. Sequenced: peripheral blood. The chain recombines TRBV19 with TRBJ2-3; 8 positions agree with TRBD2. Here the CDR3 reads CASSMKRESASTQYF. The CDR3 nucleotides read TGTGCCAGTAGTATGAAGCGGGAGTCCGCTTCTACGCAGTATTTT.